Detailed here is one TCR beta chain. The CDR3 covers 12 residues. Germline lookup yields CDR1 MDHEN and CDR2 SYDVKM. This record belongs to a study of CXCR3-negative and CXCR3-positive naive CD8 T cells. Libraries of TRB cDNA were made by 5' RACE and carried UMIs. TCRdb re-called the 5' RACE reads and catalogs CDR3 proteins one per entry, DNA excluded. The sample's table shows some 3,500 distinct CDR3 sequences. The receptor comes from a human donor in good health. Some clones in this sample may be carry-over from other donors' samples. Sequenced sample: naive CXCR3- CD8+ T cells from blood. Stated subset: CD45RO-CCR7+CD27+CD95- naive CD8+ T cells lacking CXCR3 (TNR3-). The V call is TRBV28, the J call TRBJ1-2. The CDR3 spells CASSYTDYGYTF.